This TCR beta chain was retrieved from a study of beta chain features in type 1 diabetes. Study overall: All samples combined gave around 98,000,000 sorted cells for examination.

It was one heparinised blood draw, averaging around 120 mL, that each donor gave. Staining for CD45RO/CCR7/CD25/CD127/CD95/CD27 allowed sorting of CD4+ naive, central memory, regulatory and stem cell-like memory cells. Study findings and constraints: Moderate yet significant TCRB CDR3 shortening was seen in Type 1 diabetes patients in all four CD4+ subsets.

About this clone itself: Its antigen remains unknown.

The sequenced template was cDNA made from the entire isolated RNA. Measured with immunoSEQ multiplex PCR; TCRdb has only the in-frame clones, and not every one. The sample yields more than 550,000 clones, around 15% seen once. The sequenced sample consisted of naive CD4+ T cells from blood. The receptor comes from a man between 18 and 35 years old with type 1 diabetes.

CDR3 nucleotide sequence: TGCGCCAGCACCATCCAGGGGACTCGGATGAACACTGAAGCTTTCTTT. Encoded protein: CASTIQGTRMNTEAFF. J is TRBJ1-1 and V is TRBV5-1, with a tentative D call TRBD1 (6 bases). CDR3 length equals 16 residues. CDR1 SGHRS and CDR2 YFSETQ come from the germline V gene. V was trimmed by 6 bases and J by 0 bases, leaving 18 bases between them.